This TCR beta chain was observed in a study of blood T cells in healthy people across ages. Whole-study findings and limits: Comparison with aged donors showed that long-lived donors had more naive CD4+ cells and higher diversity.

The CDR3 totals 16 residues. The germline V gene has CDR1 MNHEY and CDR2 SMNVEV (reference sequence). V shed 4 bases, J shed 4 bases, and the junction held 10 bases outside the gene matches. Total RNA extracted from each sample amounted to at least 5 micrograms. Details on this clonotype: Its antigen is unknown.

A J-beta primer mix and a sample-barcoded 5' primer were used in a second PCR of about 7 to 12 cycles. TCRdb re-called the 5' RACE reads with MiXCR, one entry per CDR3 protein. The sample lists 750,000 to 950,000 distinct CDR3 sequences, roughly 53% seen once, with 41% in the top ten. This clonotype originated in a man at least 80 years old in good health. The chain recombines TRBV27 with TRBJ2-7, with 10 bases identical to TRBD2. Sequencing was carried out using blood. Here the CDR3 reads CASSWGTGLALYEQYF. The CDR3 nucleotides are TGTGCCAGCAGTTGGGGAACGGGACTAGCGTTGTACGAGCAGTACTTC.